This T cell receptor (beta chain) was identified in a study of T-cell reconstitution after alpha-beta-depleted transplantation in children. Points from the study as a whole: It was reported that alpha-beta T cells came from several hundred expanded graft clones (about two months after transplant). T-cell counts and diversity were attributed mostly to newly produced T cells one year after transplant. Some patients owed their high day-60 TCRbeta diversity to surviving recipient T cells and thymic progenitors.

The CDR3 covers 13 residues. Trimming left V 1 base short and J 5 bases short, with 9 bases between. Germline V gives CDR1 MGHRA, CDR2 YSYEKL. Of note for this clonotype: Its antigen is unknown.

A library of TCRbeta sequences, prepared with unique molecular identifiers, was generated. TCRdb re-called the PCR reads through MiXCR, storing one row per CDR3 protein. Of about a million distinct CDR3 sequences in the sample, about 29% were seen once. This specimen was PBMCs, mostly from graft donor cells, taken 360 days after TCRalphabeta/CD19-depleted stem cell transplant. This rearrangement joins TRBV4-1 to TRBJ2-7; D is perhaps TRBD2 (6 bases). This receptor was identified in a boy under three years old who had a stem cell transplant for SCID, so the T cells may come from the graft donor. In nucleotides, the CDR3 is TGCGCCAGCAGCCAAGGGTGGGGGGACGAGCAGTACTTC. Translated: CASSQGWGDEQYF.